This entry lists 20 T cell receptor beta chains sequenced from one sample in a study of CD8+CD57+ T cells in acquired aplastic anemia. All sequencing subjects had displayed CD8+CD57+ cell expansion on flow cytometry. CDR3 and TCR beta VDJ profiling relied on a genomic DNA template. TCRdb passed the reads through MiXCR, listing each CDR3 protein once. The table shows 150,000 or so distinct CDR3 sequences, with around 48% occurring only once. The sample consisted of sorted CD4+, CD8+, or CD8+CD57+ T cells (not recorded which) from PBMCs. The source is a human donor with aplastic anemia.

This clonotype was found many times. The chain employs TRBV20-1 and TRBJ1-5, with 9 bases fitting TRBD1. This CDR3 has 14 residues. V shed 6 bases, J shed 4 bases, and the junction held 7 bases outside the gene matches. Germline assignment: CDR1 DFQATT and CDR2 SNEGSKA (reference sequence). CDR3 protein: CSATDRGFNQPQHF. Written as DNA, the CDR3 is TGCAGTGCCACGGACAGGGGCTTTAATCAGCCCCAGCATTTT.

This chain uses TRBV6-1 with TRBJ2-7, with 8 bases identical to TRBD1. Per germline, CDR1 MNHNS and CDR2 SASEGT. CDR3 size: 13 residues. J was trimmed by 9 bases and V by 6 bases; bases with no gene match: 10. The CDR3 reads CASRPRQGNRQYF. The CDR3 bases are TGTGCCAGCAGACCCCGACAGGGGAATAGGCAGTACTTC.

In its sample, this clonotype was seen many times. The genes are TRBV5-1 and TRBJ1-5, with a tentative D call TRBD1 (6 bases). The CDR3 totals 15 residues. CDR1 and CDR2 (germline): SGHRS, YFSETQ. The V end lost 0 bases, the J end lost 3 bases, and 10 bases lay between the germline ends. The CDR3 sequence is CASSLEQGINQPQHF. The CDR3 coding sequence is TGCGCCAGCAGCTTGGAACAGGGAATCAATCAGCCCCAGCATTTT. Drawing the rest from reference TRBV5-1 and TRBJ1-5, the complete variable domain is KAGVTQTPRYLIKTRGQQVTLSCSPISGHRSVSWYQQTPGQGLQFLFEYFSETQRNKGNFPGRFSGRQFSNSRSEMNVSTLELGDSALYLCASSLEQGINQPQHFGDGTRLSIL.

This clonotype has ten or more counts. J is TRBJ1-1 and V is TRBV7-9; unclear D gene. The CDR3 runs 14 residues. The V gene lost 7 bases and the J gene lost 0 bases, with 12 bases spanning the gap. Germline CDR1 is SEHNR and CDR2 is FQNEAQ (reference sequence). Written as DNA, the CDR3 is TGTGCCAGCACCCCAACTGAGATGAACACTGAAGCTTTCTTT. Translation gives CASTPTEMNTEAFF.

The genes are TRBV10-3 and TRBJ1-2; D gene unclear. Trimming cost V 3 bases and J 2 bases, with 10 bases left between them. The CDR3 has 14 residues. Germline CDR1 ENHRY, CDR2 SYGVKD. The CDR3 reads CAISDGSANYGYTF. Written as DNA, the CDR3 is TGTGCCATCAGTGATGGCAGCGCGAACTATGGCTACACCTTC.

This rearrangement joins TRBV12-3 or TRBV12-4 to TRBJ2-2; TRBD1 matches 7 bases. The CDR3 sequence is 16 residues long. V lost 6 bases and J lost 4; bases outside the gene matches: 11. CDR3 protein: CASSQRQGRGTGELFF. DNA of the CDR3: TGTGCCAGCAGCCAGCGACAGGGAAGGGGCACCGGGGAGCTGTTTTTT.

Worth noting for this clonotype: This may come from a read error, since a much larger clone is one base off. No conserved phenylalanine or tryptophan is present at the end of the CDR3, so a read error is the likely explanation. The CDR3 nucleotides are TGTGCCGGTTCCGGGACCCGGCTGTACGAGCAGTACTCC. It is translated as CAGSGTRLYEQYS. V and J are TRBV6-1 and TRBJ2-7; D tentatively fits TRBD1 or TRBD2 (5 bases each). The CDR3 loop spans 13 amino acids. In germline, CDR1 is MNHNS, CDR2 SASEGT. Trimming cost V 11 bases and J 4 bases, with 18 bases left between them.

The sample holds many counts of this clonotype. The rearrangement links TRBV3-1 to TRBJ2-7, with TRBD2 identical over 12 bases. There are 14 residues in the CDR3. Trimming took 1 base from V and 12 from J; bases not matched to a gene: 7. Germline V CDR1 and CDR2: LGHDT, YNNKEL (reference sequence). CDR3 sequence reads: CASSQGPSGGDRYF. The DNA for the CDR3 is TGTGCCAGCAGCCAAGGCCCTAGCGGGGGGGACAGGTACTTC.

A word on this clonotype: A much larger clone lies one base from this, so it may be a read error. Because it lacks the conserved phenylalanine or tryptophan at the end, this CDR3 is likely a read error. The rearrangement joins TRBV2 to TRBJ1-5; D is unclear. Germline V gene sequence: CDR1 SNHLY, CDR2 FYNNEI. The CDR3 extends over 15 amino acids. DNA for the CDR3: TGTGCCAGCTGGCCTGGTGACGGTAGCAATCGGCCCCAGCATTCT. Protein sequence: CASWPGDGSNRPQHS.

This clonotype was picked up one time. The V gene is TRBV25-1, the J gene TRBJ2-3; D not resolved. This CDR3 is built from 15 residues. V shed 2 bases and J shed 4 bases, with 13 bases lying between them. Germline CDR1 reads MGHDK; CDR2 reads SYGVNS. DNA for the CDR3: TGTGCCAGCAGTGAAGCTGTGGGCATCCCAGATACGCAGTATTTT. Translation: CASSEAVGIPDTQYF.

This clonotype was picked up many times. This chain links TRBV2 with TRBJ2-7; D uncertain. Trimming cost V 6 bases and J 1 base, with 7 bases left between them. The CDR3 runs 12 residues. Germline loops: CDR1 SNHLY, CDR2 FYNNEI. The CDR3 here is CASRPESYEQYF. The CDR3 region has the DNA TGTGCCAGCAGACCGGAGTCCTACGAGCAGTACTTC.

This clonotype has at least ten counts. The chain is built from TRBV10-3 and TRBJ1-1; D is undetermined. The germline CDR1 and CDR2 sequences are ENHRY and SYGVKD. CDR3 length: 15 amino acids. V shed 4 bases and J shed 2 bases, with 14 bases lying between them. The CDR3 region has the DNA TGTGCCATCAGTGTAGGGTGGGAGGGTAACACTGAAGCTTTCTTT. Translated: CAISVGWEGNTEAFF.

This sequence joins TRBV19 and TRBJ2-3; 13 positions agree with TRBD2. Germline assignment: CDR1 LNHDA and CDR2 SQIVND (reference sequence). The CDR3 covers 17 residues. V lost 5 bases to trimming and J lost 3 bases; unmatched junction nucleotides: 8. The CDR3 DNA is TGTGCCAGTAGTCCTGGACTAGCGGGAGAGGAGACAGATACGCAGTATTTT. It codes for CASSPGLAGEETDTQYF.

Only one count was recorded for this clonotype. Here the CDR3 DNA reads TGTGCCAGCAGCCAAGATCCCGGGACAGGGGCTTGCAATCAGCCCCAGCATTTT. Translated: CASSQDPGTGACNQPQHF. V and J are TRBV3-1 and TRBJ1-5, with 10 bases aligning to TRBD1. The V and J ends lost 0 bases and 2 bases, in that order; junction bases with no gene match: 7. This CDR3 has 18 amino acids. Germline V gene data show CDR1 as LGHDT and CDR2 as YNNKEL (reference sequence).

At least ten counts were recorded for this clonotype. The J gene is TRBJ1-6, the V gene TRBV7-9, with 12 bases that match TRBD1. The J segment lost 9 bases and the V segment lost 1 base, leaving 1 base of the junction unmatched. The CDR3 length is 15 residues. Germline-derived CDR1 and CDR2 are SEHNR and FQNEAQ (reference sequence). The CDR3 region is CASSLGGQGASPLHF. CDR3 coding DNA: TGTGCCAGCAGCTTAGGGGGACAGGGGGCTTCACCCCTCCACTTT.

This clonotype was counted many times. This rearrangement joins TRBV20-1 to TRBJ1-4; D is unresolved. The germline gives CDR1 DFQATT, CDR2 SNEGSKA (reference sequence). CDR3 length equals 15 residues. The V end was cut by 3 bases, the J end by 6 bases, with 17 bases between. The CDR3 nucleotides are TGCAGTGCTAGGCTAGGTGAGGGCCTGGATGAAAAACTGTTTTTT. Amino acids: CSARLGEGLDEKLFF.

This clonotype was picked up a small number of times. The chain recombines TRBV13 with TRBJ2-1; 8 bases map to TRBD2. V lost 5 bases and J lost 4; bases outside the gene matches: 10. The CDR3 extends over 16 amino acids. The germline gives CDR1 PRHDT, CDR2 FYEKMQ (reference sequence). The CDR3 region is CASSPGRRGVYNEQFF. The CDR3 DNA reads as TGTGCCAGCAGCCCGGGGCGGCGGGGGGTATACAATGAGCAGTTCTTC.

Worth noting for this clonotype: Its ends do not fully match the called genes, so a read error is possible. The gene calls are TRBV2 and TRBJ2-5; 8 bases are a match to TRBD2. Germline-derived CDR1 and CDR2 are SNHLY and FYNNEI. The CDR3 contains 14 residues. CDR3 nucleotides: TGTGCCACCAGTGACAGCGGGGGCCAAGAGACCCAGTACTTC. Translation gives CATSDSGGQETQYF. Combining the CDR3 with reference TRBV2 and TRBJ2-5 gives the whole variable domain EPEVTQTPSHQVTQMGQEVILRCVPISNHLYFYWYRQILGQKVEFLVSFYNNEISEKSEIFDDQFSVERPDGSNFTLKIRSTKLEDSAMYFCATSDSGGQETQYFGPGTRLLVL.

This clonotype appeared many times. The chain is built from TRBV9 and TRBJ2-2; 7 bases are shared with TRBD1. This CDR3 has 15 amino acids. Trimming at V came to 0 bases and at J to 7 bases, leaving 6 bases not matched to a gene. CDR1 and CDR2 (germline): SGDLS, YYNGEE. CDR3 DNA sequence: TGTGCCAGCAGCGTAGGCGACAGGGCGTACGGGGAGCTGTTTTTT. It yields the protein CASSVGDRAYGELFF.

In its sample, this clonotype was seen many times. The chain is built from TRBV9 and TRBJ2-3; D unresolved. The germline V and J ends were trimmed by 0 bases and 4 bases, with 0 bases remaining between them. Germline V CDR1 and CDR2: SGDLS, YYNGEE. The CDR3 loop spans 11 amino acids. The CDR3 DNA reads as TGTGCCAGCAGCGTAGCAGATACGCAGTATTTT. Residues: CASSVADTQYF.